This T cell receptor beta chain was found in a study of response to subunit inactivated influenza vaccine. TCRdb ran MiXCR on the RT-PCR reads and lists one entry per CDR3 protein. Of 550,000 to 800,000 distinct CDR3 sequences in the sample, less than 20% were seen once. There are a few counts of this clonotype. This CDR3 spans 14 amino acids. Per the germline V gene, CDR1 is LGHDT and CDR2 is YNNKEL (reference sequence). The V gene lost 0 bases and the J gene lost 0 bases, with 6 bases spanning the gap. This TCR was sampled from a man aged 45 to 65 who received an inactivated influenza vaccine. Sequencing used PBMCs from blood, obtained about 12 days after vaccination. The chain joins TRBV3-1 to TRBJ2-7; no reliable D call. CDR3 sequence reads: CASSQDTSSYEQYF. As DNA, the CDR3 is TGTGCCAGCAGCCAAGATACCAGCTCCTACGAGCAGTACTTC.